The clone carrying this TCR beta chain showed up just once. What it binds is not known. One end of the junction varies from germline; a read error may be responsible. The template, about 540 ng total RNA, yielded TCR beta cDNA made with a constant-region primer. Three rounds of nested multiplex PCR with slightly modified ARM-PCR produced TCR beta libraries. Rounds one and two of PCR, each of approximately 11 cycles, were primed with TRBV1-TRBV30 forward primers and a C-beta reverse primer. TCRdb reanalysed the multiplex PCR reads using MiXCR and keeps one entry per CDR3 protein. The sample includes about 35,000 distinct CDR3 sequences, 70% to 85% of them seen just once. It was from about 19-30 mg of unsorted bulk tissue that RNA and DNA were co-extracted. The patients lived with chronic HBV infection and had not yet received any treatment. The record originates from a study of tumor-infiltrating lymphocytes in primary liver carcinoma. Across the whole study: Sample yields of productive TCRbeta reads, ranging from roughly 3.5 to 7.13 million, were similar across tissue types. Broader study findings: Among the pair types, tumor region pairs showed more overlap than tumor-adjacent and tumor-blood pairs.

Germline CDR1 SGHTA, CDR2 FQGNSA. The CDR3 is 14 amino acids. This chain links TRBV7-2 with TRBJ2-2, with TRBD2 as a possible D gene (5 bases). Sequenced: liver tumor tissue from sampling region 4. The subset was: tumor region T4, right-lateral pole. This clonotype was obtained from a man aged 35 to 55 with primary liver carcinoma and hepatitis B virus infection. Here the CDR3 DNA reads TGTGCCAGCAGCAGAAGTACGACCACCTGGGAGATGTTTTTT. Amino acids: CASSRSTTTWEMFF.